This T cell receptor (beta chain) derives from a study of blood T cell repertoires in COVID-19. The wider study: Samples came from the United States, Italy and Spain, spanning acute and convalescent COVID-19.

Germline CDR1 is KGHSH and CDR2 is LQKENI. V shed 3 bases, J shed 4 bases, and the junction held 6 bases outside the gene matches. This CDR3 is built from 15 residues. As handled by the study authors: Estimates of nucleated cell counts were drawn from the amplification of reference gene primers. Repertoires were generated with immunoSEQ multiplex PCR, while TCRdb's copy carries only in-frame clones and drops some. V and J calls plus clone size are reproduced from that table; the DNA served to infer D and trimming. The sample gives a few hundred thousand clones, approximately 91% of which show up once; approximately 0.94% is in the top ten.

Sample: peripheral blood. V gene TRBV18 combines with J gene TRBJ2-7; 10 bases map to TRBD2. This TCR derives from a woman in her forties who had recovered from COVID-19. As DNA, the CDR3 is TGTGCCAGCTCACCCTACGGGACTAGCGTTTACGAGCAGTACTTC. This translates into CASSPYGTSVYEQYF.